The 13 T cell receptor beta chains presented below share a single source sample, sequenced in a study of blood T cells in healthy people across ages. For the second PCR, which ran for about 6 to 11 cycles, a sample-barcoded 5' primer and a J-beta primer mix were used. MiXCR, run by TCRdb on the 5' RACE reads, gives a single entry per CDR3 protein. This sample has 580,000 or so distinct CDR3 sequences, with less than 60% found just once. The sample was blood. These receptors all stem from a man older than 75 in good health.

The rearrangement joins TRBV15 to TRBJ2-7; D is ambiguous. The better agreement between TRBJ2-5 and the DNA end casts doubt on the J call. CDR1 and CDR2 from the germline V gene are LNHNV and YYDKDF (reference sequence). The CDR3 is made up of 16 amino acids. DNA for the CDR3: TGTGCCACCAGCAGAGAAACCGTCCAGAGTATTGAGACCCAGTACTTC. It translates to CATSRETVQSIETQYF.

J is TRBJ2-1 and V is TRBV9, with 7 bases lining up with TRBD1. The germline V gene encodes CDR1 SGDLS and CDR2 YYNGEE. J was trimmed by 7 bases and V by 2 bases; bases with no gene match: 21. This CDR3 spans 19 amino acids. The CDR3 reads CASSVLLYPGQTGVNEQFF. The CDR3 DNA reads as TGTGCCAGCAGCGTCCTCTTATACCCGGGACAGACGGGTGTTAATGAGCAGTTCTTC. Supplemented by reference TRBV9 and TRBJ2-1, the full variable domain reads DSGVTQTPKHLITATGQRVTLRCSPRSGDLSVYWYQQSLDQGLQFLIQYYNGEERAKGNILERFSAQQFPDLHSELNLSSLELGDSALYFCASSVLLYPGQTGVNEQFFGPGTRLTVL.

The chain has TRBV11-2 and TRBJ2-7; 14 bases map to TRBD2. The J call is uncertain, as TRBJ2-5 better fits the DNA end. The CDR3 is made up of 15 amino acids. Germline V gene sequence: CDR1 SGHAT, CDR2 FQNNGV. The CDR3 coding sequence is TGTGCCAGCAGCCCGACTAGCGGGGGGGCGGGGACCCAGTACTTC. Protein: CASSPTSGGAGTQYF.

A few counts support this clonotype. The chain links TRBV6-5 to TRBJ2-1, with D possibly TRBD2 on 5 matching bases. The CDR3 has 15 amino acids. Germline lookup yields CDR1 MNHEY and CDR2 SVGAGI. Trimming shortened V by 6 bases and J by 5 bases, and 17 bases separated the two germline ends. CDR3 in amino acids: CASRRGGSGHNEQFF. The CDR3 DNA reads as TGTGCCAGCAGACGAGGCGGGTCAGGTCACAATGAGCAGTTCTTC.

This sequence joins TRBV28 and TRBJ1-5, with D possibly TRBD1 on 5 matching bases. The CDR3 runs to 17 residues. From germline, CDR1 is MDHEN and CDR2 SYDVKM. V gave up 6 bases and J gave up 0 bases, with 18 bases separating them. The DNA of the CDR3 is TGTGCCAGCAGCCTAATCGGGGGGGGACCTAGCAATCAGCCCCAGCATTTT. This translates into CASSLIGGGPSNQPQHF. Supplemented by reference TRBV28 and TRBJ1-5, the full variable domain reads DVKVTQSSRYLVKRTGEKVFLECVQDMDHENMFWYRQDPGLGLRLIYFSYDVKMKEKGDIPEGYSVSREKKERFSLILESASTNQTSMYLCASSLIGGGPSNQPQHFGDGTRLSIL.

The genes are TRBV10-2 and TRBJ2-1, with TRBD2 matching over 8 bases. The length of the CDR3 is 14 residues. With V trimmed by 6 bases and J by 6 bases, 7 bases remained unmatched. Germline CDR1 is WSHSY and CDR2 is SAAADI. CDR3: CASSPSGLANEQFF. The CDR3 DNA follows: TGCGCCAGCAGCCCTAGCGGGCTTGCCAATGAGCAGTTCTTC.

V is TRBV5-1 and J is TRBJ2-7; 8 nucleotides align to TRBD1. The CDR3 runs 15 residues. The junction had 11 bases not matched to a gene; V was cut back by 2 bases and J by 7 bases. The V gene's germline CDR1 is SGHRS and CDR2 YFSETQ. The CDR3 DNA is TGCGCCAGCAGCTTACCGGGACAGGCGTACAATGAGCAGTACTTC. This sequence encodes CASSLPGQAYNEQYF.

In this sample, this clonotype turned up a few times. As DNA, the CDR3 is TGTGCCAGCAGCTTAGTTCAGGGCATCCGCACAGATACGCAGTATTTT. Its translation is CASSLVQGIRTDTQYF. The chain combines TRBV7-9 with TRBJ2-3, with D perhaps matching TRBD1 (5 bases). Per germline, CDR1 SEHNR and CDR2 FQNEAQ (reference sequence). V lost 1 base and J 1 base, leaving 12 bases between the germline ends. The CDR3 loop spans 16 amino acids.

The chain employs TRBV29-1 and TRBJ2-7; 8 bases align to TRBD1. The tail of the sequence fits TRBJ2-5 better, so the J call may be wrong. The CDR3 extends over 14 amino acids. Germline lookup yields CDR1 SQVTM and CDR2 ANQGSEA. The CDR3 loop is CSVGGTGGGETQYF. CDR3 coding DNA: TGCAGCGTTGGCGGGACAGGTGGAGGGGAGACCCAGTACTTC.

The chain combines TRBV7-2 with TRBJ1-1, with a tentative D call TRBD1 (6 bases). Trimming pared 7 bases from V and 3 bases from J, leaving 15 bases between. CDR1 is SGHTA, CDR2 FQGNSA, per germline. The CDR3 is 14 amino acids. CDR3 DNA sequence: TGTGCCAGCACCGAACGGGGGCTGGACACTGAAGCTTTCTTT. This encodes CASTERGLDTEAFF.

The V call is TRBV27, the J call TRBJ2-3; 7 nucleotides line up with TRBD2. V was pared by 4 bases and J by 8 bases, with 15 bases of the junction left unmatched. CDR1 is MNHEY and CDR2 is SMNVEV in the germline V gene (reference sequence). CDR3 size: 16 residues. The CDR3 region has the DNA TGTGCCAGCAGTTCCTCTCGGACTAGAGAGGGGAGTACGCAGTATTTT. Translated: CASSSSRTREGSTQYF.

The chain combines TRBV12-3 or TRBV12-4 with TRBJ2-7; possible D gene TRBD1, 6 bases. The CDR3 consists of 14 residues. V was clipped by 6 bases and J by 2 bases, with 14 bases between them. The CDR3, as DNA: TGTGCCAGCAGCTATACAGGGATCGCCTACGAGCAGTACTTC. Its translation is CASSYTGIAYEQYF.

The chain combines TRBV28 with TRBJ2-7; D unclear. From germline, CDR1 is MDHEN and CDR2 SYDVKM. V was cut by 6 bases and J by 3 bases, with 21 bases left in between. The CDR3 has 16 residues. CDR3 DNA: TGTGCCAGCAGCCCGGGTGGACGGCACATTAACTACGAGCAGTACTTC. It specifies CASSPGGRHINYEQYF.